This TCR beta chain derives from a study of CD8 T cells in Susac syndrome. CDR3 length equals 11 residues. A remark on this clonotype: Germline and junction disagree at one end, which may indicate a read error.

Reverse transcription of roughly 0.5 to 1 ug RNA was carried out with random hexamers. The authors amplified TCR beta CDR3 across 54 Vbeta and 13 Jbeta using immunoSEQ multiplex PCR. TCRdb reanalysed the immunoSEQ multiplex PCR reads using MiXCR and keeps one entry per CDR3 protein. The data show about 300,000 distinct CDR3 sequences, about 91% seen once. Sequencing was performed on CD8+ T cells from PBMCs. This chain joins TRBV12-3 or TRBV12-4 and TRBJ2-7, with a weak D call TRBD2 (6 bases). This clonotype was obtained from a human donor with multiple sclerosis. The CDR3 region has the DNA TGTGCCAGCAGTTTATCCGGGACTCTACACTTC. Its translation is CASSLSGTLHF.